The T cell receptor (beta chain) described here comes from a study of blood T cell repertoires in COVID-19. Study information: The cDNA or gDNA used as material had been derived from T cells, B-cell-depleted T cells, or PBMCs.

CDR3 length: 15 amino acids. Trimming cost V 9 bases and J 4 bases, with 18 bases left between them. Germline-derived CDR1 and CDR2 are LNHDA and SQIVND (reference sequence). Those who participated ranged in age from 18 to 89 years and resided in about two dozen US areas. Original analysis: Amplified reference gene primers provided the basis for estimating nucleated cell counts. Measured with immunoSEQ multiplex PCR; TCRdb has only the in-frame clones, and not every one. D and trimming come from the DNA, and the V and J calls and clone size come from that table. This sample yields about 170,000 clones, of which around four fifths are seen a single time; approximately 4.7% belongs to the top ten.

The sequence derives from a woman between 50 and 59 years old who had recovered from COVID-19. Sequencing used PBMCs or T cells enriched from blood (not recorded which). The chain links TRBV19 to TRBJ1-4, with D perhaps TRBD1 (5 bases). The CDR3 sequence is CASELTGTGNEKLFF. In DNA form, the CDR3 reads TGTGCCAGCGAGTTGACGGGGACTGGTAATGAAAAACTGTTTTTT. The variable domain in full, with the rest retrieved from reference TRBV19 and TRBJ1-4, is DGGITQSPKYLFRKEGQNVTLSCEQNLNHDAMYWYRQDPGQGLRLIYYSQIVNDFQKGDIAEGYSVSREKKESFPLTVTSAQKNPTAFYLCASELTGTGNEKLFFGSGTQLSVL.